This TCR beta chain was recovered during a study of cytomegalovirus exposure and HLA in healthy donors. CDR3 length equals 13 residues. The V end lost 3 bases, the J end lost 2 bases, and 10 bases lay between the germline ends. The germline V gene has CDR1 GTSNPN and CDR2 SVGIG (reference sequence). The PCR ran on 60 Vbeta and 13 Jbeta primers. TCRdb's table, derived via immunoSEQ multiplex PCR, lists solely in-frame clones and lacks some. The sample contains over 150,000 clones, about 76% of which appear only once. The source material was PBMCs. This sequence originates from a man aged 30 to 45 in good health and CMV-seropositive. The chain carries TRBV30 and TRBJ1-2; possible D gene TRBD1, 5 bases. The CDR3 spells CAWRTGRNYGYTF. The DNA for the CDR3 is TGTGCCTGGAGAACAGGCAGAAACTATGGCTACACCTTC. Based on the CDR3 plus reference TRBV30 and TRBJ1-2, the full variable domain is SQTIHQWPATLVQPVGSPLSLECTVEGTSNPNLYWYRQAAGRGLQLLFYSVGIGQISSEVPQNLSASRPQDRQFILSSKKLLLSDSGFYLCAWRTGRNYGYTFGSGTRLTVV.